The 20 T cell receptor beta chains listed next were all sequenced from one sample in a study of shared clonotypes between healthy human individuals (dated by TCRdb to 2018 to 2020). Library construction relied on the immunoSEQ multiplex PCR assay. The table was pulled from immuneACCESS by TCRdb, which kept in-frame rearrangements only. Such tables lose some clones; where checked, under half of the loss comes from unresolved V genes, and the rest has no known cause. The sample has some 500,000 clones on record, about 96% of them singletons. The ten largest clonotypes hold 0.055% to 0.075% of the sample. Material for sequencing was naive CD4+ T cells sorted from blood. In light of the paper, this sample's cell subset or site label describes: CD45RA+ positively selected. The source is a woman aged 25 to 39 in good health.

J is TRBJ2-7 and V is TRBV4-1; D remains unclear. The germline CDR1 and CDR2 sequences are MGHRA and YSYEKL. This CDR3 region has 15 residues. Trimming shortened V by 0 bases and J by 3 bases, and 12 bases separated the two germline ends. For the CDR3, the DNA is TGCGCCAGCAGCCAAGATGTCTCACAGCTCTACGAGCAGTACTTC. This translates into CASSQDVSQLYEQYF.

The rearrangement joins TRBV27 to TRBJ1-6; D perhaps matches TRBD1 (5 bases). Per the germline V gene, CDR1 is MNHEY and CDR2 is SMNVEV (reference sequence). Trimming took 7 bases from V and 5 from J, leaving 18 bases between them. The CDR3 covers 16 residues. For the CDR3, the DNA is TGTGCCAGCAAGAGGACCGGGACTCGAGATAATTCACCCCTCCACTTT. The encoded protein is CASKRTGTRDNSPLHF.

This sequence joins TRBV6-1 and TRBJ1-4; no clear D. Germline CDR1 MNHNS, CDR2 SASEGT. V was trimmed by 3 bases and J by 10 bases, leaving 9 bases between them. The CDR3 has 12 residues. The CDR3 DNA is TGTGCCAGCAGTGAGTCAGGTGTAAAACTGTTTTTT. This sequence encodes CASSESGVKLFF.

CDR3 loop: CAISGGTSGPYEQYF. The CDR3 DNA reads TGTGCCATCAGTGGGGGGACTAGCGGACCCTACGAGCAGTACTTC. The chain recombines TRBV10-3 with TRBJ2-7; 11 bases map to TRBD2. The length of the CDR3 is 15 residues. J lost 2 bases, V lost 4 bases, and 4 bases had no gene match. Germline CDR1 is ENHRY and CDR2 is SYGVKD.

The gene calls are TRBV2 and TRBJ2-3; 7 nucleotides agree with TRBD2. The CDR3 is 15 amino acids. V gave up 4 bases and J gave up 0 bases; unmatched junction bases: 4. Germline-derived CDR1 and CDR2 are SNHLY and FYNNEI. The CDR3: CASSVREGSTDTQYF. The CDR3 bases are TGTGCCAGCAGTGTCAGGGAGGGGAGCACAGATACGCAGTATTTT.

As to this clone: Other DNA sequences within the sample encode an identical CDR3. J is TRBJ2-7 and V is TRBV18; the D is unclear. This CDR3 is built from 12 residues. Germline CDR1 and CDR2: KGHSH and LQKENI. Trimming left V 6 bases short and J 0 bases short, with 6 bases between. The CDR3: CASSPSSYEQYF. DNA for the CDR3: TGTGCCAGCTCCCCTAGCTCCTACGAGCAGTACTTC.

CDR3 nucleotide sequence: TGTGCCAGCAGCCAGGGCAGGACGAATAGGCATGAGCAGTTCTTC. Translation gives CASSQGRTNRHEQFF. The genes are TRBV11-1 and TRBJ2-1; TRBD1 is a possible D gene (5 bases). The V gene's germline CDR1 is SGHAT and CDR2 FQDESV (reference sequence). V was trimmed by 5 bases and J by 8 bases, leaving 19 bases between them. The CDR3 spans 15 residues. Using reference TRBV11-1 and TRBJ2-1 for the parts outside the CDR3, the full variable domain is EAEVAQSPRYKITEKSQAVAFWCDPISGHATLYWYRQILGQGPELLVQFQDESVVDDSQLPKDRFSAERLKGVDSTLKIQPAELGDSAMYLCASSQGRTNRHEQFFGPGTRLTVL.

The chain links TRBV7-2 to TRBJ1-1; maybe TRBD1 (5 bases). The CDR3 extends over 16 amino acids. V lost 5 bases and J lost 1, with 17 bases in between. CDR1 and CDR2 from the germline V gene are SGHTA and FQGNSA. The CDR3 DNA follows: TGTGCCAGCAGCCCCGTCCCCTCAGACAGGAACACTGAAGCTTTCTTT. This gives the protein CASSPVPSDRNTEAFF.

V is TRBV28 and J is TRBJ2-7; 7 bases agree with TRBD2. Trimming cost V 11 bases and J 5 bases; bases outside gene matches: 15. CDR3 size: 14 residues. CDR1 and CDR2 from the germline V gene are MDHEN and SYDVKM. The CDR3 bases are TGTGCCGGATCCCCGGGGAGGGGTACCCACGAGCAGTACTTC. The encoded protein is CAGSPGRGTHEQYF.

The V and J genes are TRBV7-3 and TRBJ2-2; the D gene is possibly TRBD1 (6 bases). The CDR3 spans 14 residues. Germline CDR1 is SGHTA and CDR2 is FQGTGA. V was trimmed by 2 bases and J by 5 bases, leaving 9 bases between them. CDR3: CASSLVRGTGELFF. The CDR3 region has the DNA TGTGCCAGCAGCTTAGTAAGGGGGACCGGGGAGCTGTTTTTT.

The chain combines TRBV18 with TRBJ2-2, with D possibly matching TRBD1 (5 bases). The V end lost 8 bases, the J end lost 5 bases, and 18 bases lay between the germline ends. The CDR3 covers 15 residues. CDR1 and CDR2 from the germline V gene are KGHSH and LQKENI. CDR3: CASTSSGQRTGELFF. CDR3 bases: TGTGCCAGCACCTCTTCAGGGCAACGGACCGGGGAGCTGTTTTTT.

J is TRBJ2-5 and V is TRBV28; 7 bases map to TRBD2. After removal of 3 bases from V and 2 bases from J, the junction contained 12 bases not matched to a gene. There are 17 residues in the CDR3. The germline gives CDR1 MDHEN, CDR2 SYDVKM. The DNA of the CDR3 is TGTGCCAGCAGTTTGTCCCCATTCGGGCGGGAGCAAGAGACCCAGTACTTC. Amino acids: CASSLSPFGREQETQYF.

The chain carries TRBV20-1 and TRBJ1-2; no reliable D call. The CDR3 sequence is 11 residues long. The V gene lost 6 bases and the J gene lost 4 bases, with 9 bases spanning the gap. Germline V gene sequence: CDR1 DFQATT, CDR2 SNEGSKA (reference sequence). The chain's CDR3 is CSAPNSYGYTF. The DNA for the CDR3 is TGCAGTGCCCCCAACAGCTATGGCTACACCTTC.

The chain joins TRBV6-4 to TRBJ2-5; possible D gene TRBD2, 6 bases. Trimming removed 2 bases at V and 4 bases at J, with 14 bases between. The CDR3 has 15 residues. Germline lookup yields CDR1 MRHNA and CDR2 SNTAGT. The DNA for the CDR3 is TGTGCCAGCAGTGACCATACCCTCGGGGGAGAGACCCAGTACTTC. This gives the protein CASSDHTLGGETQYF.

The chain uses TRBV7-9 and TRBJ1-4; perhaps TRBD1 as D (5 bases). Germline CDR1 SEHNR, CDR2 FQNEAQ (reference sequence). The CDR3 has 19 amino acids. Deletions cut 5 bases from V and 4 bases from J, with 26 bases between. The chain's CDR3 is CASSLAWGSQPRVNEKLFF. CDR3 sequence (DNA): TGTGCCAGCAGCCTGGCTTGGGGCAGCCAGCCCCGGGTTAATGAAAAACTGTTTTTT. Full variable domain (rest looked up from reference TRBV7-9 and TRBJ1-4): DTGVSQNPRHKITKRGQNVTFRCDPISEHNRLYWYRQTLGQGPEFLTYFQNEAQLEKSRLLSDRFSAERPKGSFSTLEIQRTEQGDSAMYLCASSLAWGSQPRVNEKLFFGSGTQLSVL.

J is TRBJ1-1 and V is TRBV18; TRBD1 might be the D (5 bases). The CDR3 spans 14 residues. V was clipped by 4 bases and J by 1 base, with 10 bases between them. Germline V gene sequence: CDR1 KGHSH, CDR2 LQKENI. This CDR3 is CASSLGRKNTEAFF. In DNA form, the CDR3 reads TGTGCCAGCTCACTGGGACGGAAGAACACTGAAGCTTTCTTT.

The genes are TRBV6-5 and TRBJ2-7; D is possibly TRBD1 or TRBD2 (5 bases each). V was clipped by 2 bases and J by 7 bases, with 12 bases between them. Germline V CDR1 and CDR2: MNHEY, SVGAGI. This CDR3 has 13 amino acids. CDR3 region: CASSYMGTGEQYF. CDR3 nucleotide sequence: TGTGCCAGCAGTTACATGGGGACGGGGGAGCAGTACTTC.

This clone was counted only a few times. The chain has TRBV10-3 and TRBJ2-7; D might be TRBD1 or TRBD2, each matching 5 bases. There are 14 residues in the CDR3. CDR1 is ENHRY, CDR2 SYGVKD, per germline. V was pared by 6 bases and J by 7 bases, with 19 bases between. The CDR3 protein is CAISGTARDREQYF. The CDR3 DNA reads as TGTGCCATCAGCGGGACCGCCAGGGATCGAGAGCAGTACTTC.

In this sample, this clone turned up once. The V call is TRBV28, the J call TRBJ2-7; D possibly corresponds to TRBD2 (5 bases). Trimming shortened V by 5 bases and J by 2 bases, and 16 bases separated the two germline ends. The V gene's germline CDR1 is MDHEN and CDR2 SYDVKM. CDR3 length: 15 residues. CDR3 nucleotide sequence: TGTGCCAGCAGTGGCGCGGGTGGACCACCCTACGAGCAGTACTTC. Amino acid sequence: CASSGAGGPPYEQYF.

The chain joins TRBV11-2 to TRBJ2-7, with 7 bases matching TRBD2. V lost 4 bases, J lost 3 bases, and 12 bases stayed unmatched. Germline lookup yields CDR1 SGHAT and CDR2 FQNNGV. The CDR3 has 16 amino acids. In nucleotides, the CDR3 is TGTGCCAGCAGCTCCCAGTCGGCTAGCGGTATCTACGAGCAGTACTTC. Its translation: CASSSQSASGIYEQYF.